This T cell receptor beta chain stems from a study of cytomegalovirus exposure and HLA in healthy donors. Whole-study findings and limits: In the 120 validation repertoires, approximately 94% of cluster scores exceeded 0, per a later analysis.

Sequencing was performed with immunoSEQ multiplex PCR; in TCRdb, only in-frame clones are kept and a portion is missing. The sample has 200,000 to 300,000 clones, 87% seen once. A note on this clone: Its cognate antigen is unknown.

The CDR3 loop spans 16 amino acids. Looked up from germline, CDR1 is SGHTA and CDR2 is FQGNSA. Trimming removed 1 base from V and 3 bases from J; junction bases left unmatched: 7. This clonotype was obtained from a man younger than 35 in good health and CMV-seronegative. This rearrangement joins TRBV7-2 to TRBJ2-7, with 9 bases identical to TRBD1. The sample taken for sequencing was PBMCs. CDR3: CASSLGIWTGVYEQYF. As DNA, the CDR3 is TGTGCCAGCAGCTTAGGAATTTGGACAGGGGTCTACGAGCAGTACTTC.